This T cell receptor (beta chain) was sequenced in a study of blood T cell repertoires in COVID-19. Study-level background: Samples representing acute and convalescent COVID-19 were sourced from the United States, Italy and Spain. PBMCs, B-cell-depleted T cells, or T cells were the source of the cDNA or gDNA that made up the material.

Seattle patients were enrolled during active infection and followed longitudinally. V shed 3 bases, J shed 4 bases, and the junction held 3 bases outside the gene matches. Germline V gene lookup returns CDR1 SEHNR and CDR2 FQNEAQ (reference sequence). The CDR3 sequence is 13 residues long. As regards this clone: The sample carries other DNA sequences with the same CDR3.

Per the original methods: Estimated nucleated cell counts came from reference gene primer amplification. Clones were read by immunoSEQ multiplex PCR, and TCRdb kept only the in-frame ones, dropping some. The V and J calls and clone size were taken over from that table, and D and trimming were inferred from the DNA. This sample has hundreds of thousands of clones, with roughly 86% found just once. The chain links TRBV7-9 to TRBJ2-7, with 7 positions matching TRBD1. Sequencing was carried out using peripheral blood. The origin of this receptor is a woman between 70 and 85 years old with COVID-19, enrolled during active disease. CDR3 coding DNA: TGTGCCAGCAGCTTTCCAGGGGGTTACGAGCAGTACTTC. Protein sequence: CASSFPGGYEQYF.